The source of this TCR beta chain is a study of shared clonotypes between healthy human individuals. None of the donors, who were healthy HIV-negative adults, had recently had acute infections or vaccinations. As processed by the authors: For the immunoSEQ data, sequences were junction-only without quality scores, so filtering differed. This table comes from immunoSEQ multiplex PCR, and its TCRdb copy is limited to in-frame clones, with some not included. V, J and clone size reflect that table, while D and trimming were determined from the DNA. Of approximately 500,000 clones listed, over 60% are singletons. This CDR3 comprises 16 residues. Per germline, CDR1 WSHSY and CDR2 SAAADI. V shed 0 bases and J shed 7 bases, with 16 bases lying between them.

This sequence was found in a woman in her thirties or forties in good health. Some clones in this sample may be carry-over from other donors' samples. What was sequenced was PBMCs. The rearrangement uses TRBV10-2 and TRBJ2-1; tentatively, D is TRBD2 (6 bases). The DNA of the CDR3 is TGCGCCAGCAGTGAGTCCGGGGGAGCGAGCGGTAATGAGCAGTTCTTC. As protein: CASSESGGASGNEQFF.